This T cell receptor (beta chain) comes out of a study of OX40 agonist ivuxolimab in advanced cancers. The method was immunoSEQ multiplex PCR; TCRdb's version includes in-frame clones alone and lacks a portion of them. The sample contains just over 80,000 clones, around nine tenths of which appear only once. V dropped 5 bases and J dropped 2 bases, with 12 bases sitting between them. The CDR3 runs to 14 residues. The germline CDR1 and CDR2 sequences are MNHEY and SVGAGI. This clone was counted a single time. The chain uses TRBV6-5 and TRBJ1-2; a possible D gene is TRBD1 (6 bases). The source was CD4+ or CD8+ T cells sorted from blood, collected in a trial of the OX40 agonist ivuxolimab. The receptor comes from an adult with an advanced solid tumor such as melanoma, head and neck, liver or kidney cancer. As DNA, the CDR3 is TGTGCCAGCAGTGCAGCGCAGGGGAACTATGGCTACACCTTC. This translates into CASSAAQGNYGYTF.